This entry describes one T cell receptor (beta chain). What this receptor recognizes is not known. The input lacks base qualities; no much larger clone sits a single base away. CDR3 length: 15 amino acids, cysteine to phenylalanine. CDR3 DNA only is kept here, 45 bases in frame from base 1. CDR1 and CDR2 (SGDLS, YYNGEE) derive from the germline V gene. The trim is 0 bases for V and 2 bases for J, with a gap of 11 bases between the germline ends. TCRbeta CDR3 regions were amplified from genomic DNA using the immunoSEQ Assay, a bias-controlled multiplex PCR. As for the authors' bioinformatics: Within the assay, amplification of reference gene primers was used to estimate how many nucleated cells each sample contained. To quantify the absolute abundance of each unique TCRbeta CDR3 rearrangement, sequence reads were collapsed and filtered. Productive Simpson clonality was computed per sample as the square root of Simpson's diversity index over productive rearrangements. Imported from immuneACCESS, the table was reduced by TCRdb to in-frame sequences with V and J called. These copies leave out some clones; in studies compared against another copy, an unresolved V gene accounts for under half, and the cause of the remainder is not known. D and trimming come from the DNA, and the V and J calls and clone size come from that table. Recorded for this sample are about 65,000 clones; over 70% of them occurred a single time. The top ten clones comprise about 34% of the sample.

This sample is drawn from a study of blood T cell repertoires in COVID-19 (dated by TCRdb to 2019 to 2021). Context from the whole study: Collaborator samples came from the United States, Italy and Spain and covered acute and convalescent phases of COVID-19. The repertoires were made available in a free public database intended to serve as a resource for research on the immune response to SARS-CoV-2. The prospective study material was composed of cDNA or gDNA derived from T cells, B-cell-depleted T cells, or PBMCs. The dataset comprised deeply sampled blood TCRbeta repertoires from subjects exposed to, actively infected with, or recovered from COVID-19. The samples were drawn from two sources: the first 160 participants of the ongoing ImmuneRACE study, and 950 to 1,500 subjects contributed by 6 global collaborators. Sample metadata almost always included a de-identified subject ID, COVID-19 status, age in years and sex. Where HLA class I and class II types were available, the types were taken from metadata supplied by the sample provider, not from assay-based typing.

The paper's findings and limits, for the study overall: How much clinical and demographic metadata was included differed by source and by participant, and the metadata was provided uncurated.

Each collaborating institution followed its own protocols to collect whole blood in K2EDTA tubes. For TCRbeta analysis, collaborators shipped samples as frozen whole blood, isolated PBMCs, or DNA extracted from either of those sample types. The clonotype originates from a human donor in a cohort sampled during active COVID-19. The V and J segments used are TRBV9 and TRBJ1-1, and TRBD1 may be the D gene, going by 6 matching bases. Material for sequencing was peripheral blood. At the DNA level, the sequence is TGTGCCAGCAGCGTAGAGGACAGACATAACACTGAAGCTTTCTTT. The resulting protein is CASSVEDRHNTEAFF.